This T cell receptor beta chain was obtained from a study of cytomegalovirus exposure and HLA in healthy donors. Concerning this clone: Its target is unknown.

Study-level findings and limits: It was shown in a later analysis that HLA-associated TCR beta chains were more clonally expanded than other, equally common chains. Previous analysis showed most TCR beta V segments were productive about 90% or about 30% of the time. According to reports, the classifier identified cytomegalovirus status with high specificity and sensitivity.

CDR3 length: 17 amino acids. The V gene end was trimmed by 3 bases and the J gene end by 3 bases; junction bases not matched to a gene: 9. The germline CDR1 and CDR2 sequences are MNHNS and SASEGT. Primers for the PCR totalled 60 Vbeta and 13 Jbeta. Data came from immunoSEQ multiplex PCR; TCRdb stores just in-frame clones and leaves some out. The sample has about 160,000 clones; 80% are singletons. The chain joins TRBV6-1 to TRBJ2-7; TRBD2 matches 12 bases. Sequencing input: PBMCs. The sequence came from a young man in good health and CMV-seronegative. CDR3 bases: TGTGCCAGCAGTGATACCGGACTAGCGGGGTCGATCTACGAGCAGTACTTC. Its translation: CASSDTGLAGSIYEQYF.